The T cell receptor (beta chain) under discussion was sequenced for a study of cytomegalovirus exposure and HLA in healthy donors (dated by TCRdb to between 2016 and 2019). Context from the whole study: According to an earlier analysis of 450 to 650 of the donors, some 180 million T cells yielded 120 million or so unique TCR beta sequences and about 300 Gb of sequence data. Among the roughly 370 genotyped donors, around 81% belonged to the genetic ancestry cluster associated with self-reported Caucasian donors. Typing coverage varied by locus: about 629-630 donors for A, B, C, DRB1 and DQB1; under 550 for DQA1; approximately 570 for DPA1; under 490 for DPB1. Several DR-DQ haplotypes were treated as single units for association and clustering because of strong linkage in the cohort. Both class I and class II loci were covered by HLA typing, at four-digit resolution. In addition to the first cohort of hundreds of subjects, a separate validation cohort of some 120 different subjects was used. Donor age, sex, ethnicity and CMV serostatus were compiled alongside the repertoire data. The later analysis used no new phenotypic data to find candidate immune exposures, relying instead on TCR beta sequences and their occurrence across donors. A later genetic analysis took genome-wide SNP genotypes for about three fifths of the roughly 700 donors and used that subset as a discovery cohort. Using immunosequencing, the study profiled T cell repertoires from 666 subjects and related those repertoires to cytomegalovirus serostatus. To predict cytomegalovirus infection status, the study combined high-throughput TCR immunosequencing, statistical association of individual TCRs with disease status, and machine learning. An early release that covered fewer than 750 HLA-typed donors contained approximately 300 gigabases of sequencing data and around 80 million unique TCR sequences. A later analysis re-analyzed previously published TCR beta repertoires from approximately 670 donors and added high-resolution HLA genotyping to study TCR occurrence patterns. Among 300 to 500 genotyped donors of the cohort, an average of approximately 200,000 unique TCR beta nucleotide sequences was sequenced per donor, of which about 20% were non-productive. To decide whether each TCR beta V gene segment behaved as functional or pseudogenic, an earlier analysis of nearly 600 of the donors relied on high-throughput TCR beta sequencing. All discovery cohort repertoires had been generated using a single sequencing platform. The aim of the study was to test whether cataloging public T cell receptors could identify signatures of past pathogen exposure.

Study-level results and caveats: A later analysis found that TCR association rates varied across HLA loci, with DRB1 alleles showing the most associated TCRs and HLA-C alleles the fewest. It was suggested by the authors that the approach could potentially be generalized to other disease states and immunological phenotypes. When HLA alleles, especially DR and DQ, strongly co-occurred, attributing TCR associations to individual alleles was difficult. Linkage disequilibrium might explain the correlated functional status among segregating V segments, but an unknown experimental factor could not be excluded. CMV serostatus was the only immune exposure information available for the cohort. Most TCR sequences were observed very rarely across donors, whereas some public TCRs were present in many individuals. Because counts were too low, seventeen rarely observed V segments, including chromosome 9 orphons, were excluded from the earlier analysis of 587 of the donors. In this cohort, only TCR beta chains were sequenced, and detectable features were limited by the absence of alpha or paired-chain data. Some IMGT-functional V segments, including TRBV6-2 and TRBV6-3, could not be distinguished by the 87-base-pair reads and were therefore excluded. The classifier was reported to diagnose cytomegalovirus status with high specificity and sensitivity in both the original cohort and the validation cohort. A later analysis found that most CMV-associated TCR beta chains appeared HLA-restricted, with HLA associations seemingly driven largely by CMV exposure. The presence/absence analyses assumed that sequencing depth was roughly uniform across donors, and that assumption may not be true. In vitro tests confirmed that three of the cytomegalovirus-associated TCR beta chains recognize cytomegalovirus antigens. The study gave a list of 150 to 200 TCR beta chains associated with cytomegalovirus. V-gene and J-gene trimming of TCR beta chains was associated with a missense DCLRE1C variant in a later genetic analysis, and the association was replicated in an independent cohort. An earlier analysis of approximately 590 of the donors showed that most TCR beta V segments appeared in productive rearrangements either about 87% or about 30% of the time, which broadly matched IMGT annotations. In a later analysis, several top co-occurrence clusters were reported to appear linked to parvovirus B19, influenza, CMV and Epstein-Barr virus. At a false discovery rate of 0.05, a later analysis linked 16,951 TCR beta sequences to specific HLA alleles. A later analysis found that HLA-associated TCR beta chains were more clonally expanded and had lower generation probabilities than equally common non-associated chains. A cluster of highly shared sequence variants was judged likely to be a technical artifact of the sequencing pipeline. Because some donors lacked HLA typing at each locus, the association tests relied only on the typed subset. In a later genetic analysis, fewer N-insertions in productive TCRs were reported among donors in an Asian-associated ancestry cluster than the approximately 710-donor mean. A further reported finding was that TCR beta sequences accurately predicted the HLA-A and HLA-B alleles for most subjects in the first cohort.

Library preparation used the immunoSEQ multiplex PCR assay. A mixture of 60 forward primers for TCR Vbeta segments and 13 reverse primers for TCR Jbeta segments was used in the multiplex PCR. Amplification of the CDR3 region of rearranged TCR beta genes was performed with a multiplex PCR assay on genomic DNA. The Illumina HiSeq System was used to sequence the amplified TCR beta libraries as 87-base-pair reads. Concerning the study's data processing: In a later analysis, 70 million to 95 million unique TCR beta chains were counted across the roughly 670 repertoires, and roughly 11 million of these chains were shared by at least two donors. A nearest-neighbor algorithm error-corrected the raw reads and collapsed the reads into unique sequences, merging closely related sequences to remove PCR and sequencing errors. V, D and J gene segments were assigned by aligning CDR3 sequences to IMGT reference sequences. Each retained sequence needed at least a six-nucleotide match to both a V gene segment and a J gene segment. A rearrangement counted as productive if the CDR3 had no stop codons and remained in frame with V and J, and every other rearrangement counted as non-productive. CDR3 was defined according to IMGT convention as the region running from the second conserved V-encoded cysteine to the conserved J-encoded phenylalanine. In an earlier analysis of roughly 580 of the donors, sequences lacking an unambiguous match to a single V gene segment were excluded. An earlier analysis of a few hundred of the donors called V segments functional above 56.7% productive rearrangements and segregating when the between-donor standard deviation exceeded 5%. A statistical classification framework was developed to diagnose cytomegalovirus status using the catalog of TCR beta chain sequences. V and J gene assignment, in a later analysis, came from comparing TCR nucleotide sequences with IMGT/GENE-DB human TR gene sequences. A later analysis assigned CDR3 sequences and most-parsimonious VDJ recombination scenarios with the TCRdist pipeline. A later analysis defined each TCR beta chain by its CDR3 amino acid sequence plus V-gene family, and excluded reads lacking a unique V-gene family. As a way to deal with suspected cross-contamination and a sequencing artifact, a later analysis dropped roughly 600 nucleotide sequences that were highly shared and had low generation probability. For each public chain, a later analysis derived a clonal expansion index from normalized ranks of inferred template counts within each repertoire. Generation probabilities in a later analysis came from a VDJ recombination model fitted to out-of-frame rearrangements, and those results were checked against IGoR. In a later analysis, hypergeometric tests were used to score TCR-TCR, TCR-HLA and TCR-CMV co-occurrence, with a repertoire-size bias correction applied to TCR pairs. In a later analysis, false discovery rates were estimated by permuting HLA or CMV assignments 20 times. In a later analysis, co-occurring TCRs were grouped with DBSCAN, and TCRdist sequence similarity was added when clustering was performed within HLA-allele-positive subsets. For co-occurrence clustering, repertoires with fewer than 30,000 or more than 120,000 public chains were excluded, along with several repertoires with anomalous nucleotide sharing. The immuneACCESS repertoire file appears here via TCRdb, limited to in-frame rearrangements. These files lack a portion of the clones; in checked studies, under half of the deficit traces to unresolved V genes, and the cause of the others is not known. That table gives V, J and clone size, and the DNA gave D and trimming. The sample records fewer than 150,000 clones, roughly 80% of which are singletons. Together, the top ten hold roughly 4.2% of the sample.

Worth noting for this clone: What this receptor recognizes is not known. Base qualities are not at hand, and no much larger clone is one base apart.

The junction shows trimming of 11 bases on V and 0 bases on J, plus 10 bases between the germline ends. From a lookup of the germline V gene (reference sequence), CDR1 and CDR2 are SEHNR and FQNEAQ. Counted from cysteine to phenylalanine, this CDR3 has 12 amino acids. Only the CDR3 portion is preserved as DNA: 36 bases, with reading frame beginning at the first base. In total, around 600 healthy bone marrow donors made up the cohort. At the time of sampling, all cohort members were nominally healthy, though unrecorded immune exposures were likely present. The donor was CMV seropositive and belonged to the group of 250 to 300 seropositive cohort members. A peripheral blood sample was provided by each donor, and peripheral blood mononuclear cells were used for TCR beta sequencing. Genomic DNA extraction from the blood cell samples was performed with the Qiagen DNeasy Blood Extraction Kit.

The sequencing sample was made of PBMCs. The clonotype originates from a man between 35 and 55 years old in good health and CMV-seropositive. The chain joins TRBV7-9 to TRBJ2-5; the D gene is perhaps TRBD2, from 6 matching bases. The CDR3 protein: CAGGLNQETQYF. DNA sequence: TGTGCCGGTGGACTAAACCAAGAGACCCAGTACTTC.